Sequencing of this T cell receptor (beta chain) was carried out in a study of cytomegalovirus exposure and HLA in healthy donors. V was clipped by 4 bases and J by 0 bases, with 14 bases between them. Germline V gene sequence: CDR1 SGHRS, CDR2 YFSETQ. This CDR3 is 15 amino acids long. The PCR ran on 60 Vbeta and 13 Jbeta primers. The data were produced by immunoSEQ multiplex PCR, yet TCRdb's version contains in-frame clones alone and is incomplete. The sample includes under 200,000 clones, approximately 79% seen only once; the top ten take approximately 2%. This sequence was found in a human donor in good health. The sample was PBMCs. The J gene is TRBJ2-7, the V gene TRBV5-1; D perhaps matches TRBD1 (6 bases). The CDR3 region is CASSPGWTVSYEQYF. The CDR3 DNA reads as TGCGCCAGCAGCCCGGGTTGGACAGTCTCCTACGAGCAGTACTTC.